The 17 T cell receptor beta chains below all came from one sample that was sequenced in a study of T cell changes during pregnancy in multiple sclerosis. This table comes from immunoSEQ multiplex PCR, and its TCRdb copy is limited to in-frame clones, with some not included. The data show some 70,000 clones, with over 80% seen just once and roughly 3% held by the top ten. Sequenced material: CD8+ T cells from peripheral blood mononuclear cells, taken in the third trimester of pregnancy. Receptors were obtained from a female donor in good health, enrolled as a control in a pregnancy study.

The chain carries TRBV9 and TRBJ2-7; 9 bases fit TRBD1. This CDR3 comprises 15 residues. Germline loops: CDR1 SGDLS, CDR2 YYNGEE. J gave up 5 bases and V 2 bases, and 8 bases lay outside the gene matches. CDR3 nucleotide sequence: TGTGCCAGCAGCGTGACCACAGGGGGCTACGACGAGCAGTACTTC. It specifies CASSVTTGGYDEQYF.

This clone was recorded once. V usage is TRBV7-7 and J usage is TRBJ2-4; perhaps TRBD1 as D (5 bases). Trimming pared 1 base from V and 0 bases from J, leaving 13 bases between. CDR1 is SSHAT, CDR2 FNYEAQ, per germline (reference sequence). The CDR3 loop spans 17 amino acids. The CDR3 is CASSLGRTPIAKNIQYF. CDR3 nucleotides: TGTGCCAGCAGCTTAGGGCGGACACCAATAGCCAAAAACATTCAGTACTTC. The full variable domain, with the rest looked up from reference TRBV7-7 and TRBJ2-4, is GAGVSQSPRYKVTKRGQDVTLRCDPISSHATLYWYQQALGQGPEFLTYFNYEAQPDKSGLPSDRFSAERPEGSISTLTIQRTEQRDSAMYRCASSLGRTPIAKNIQYFGAGTRLSVL.

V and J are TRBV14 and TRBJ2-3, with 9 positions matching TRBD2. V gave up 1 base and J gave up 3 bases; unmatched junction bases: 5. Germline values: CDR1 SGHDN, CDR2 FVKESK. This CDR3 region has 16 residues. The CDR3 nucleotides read TGTGCCAGCAGCCAAGCGGGACTAGCCGTGACAGATACGCAGTATTTT. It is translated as CASSQAGLAVTDTQYF.

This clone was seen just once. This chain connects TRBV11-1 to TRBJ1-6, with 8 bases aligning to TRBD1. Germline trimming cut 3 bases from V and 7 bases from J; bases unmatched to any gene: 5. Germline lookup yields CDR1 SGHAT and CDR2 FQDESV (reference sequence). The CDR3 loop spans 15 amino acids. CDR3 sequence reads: CASSFFRQGNSPLHF. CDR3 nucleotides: TGTGCCAGCAGCTTCTTTCGACAGGGGAATTCACCCCTCCACTTT.

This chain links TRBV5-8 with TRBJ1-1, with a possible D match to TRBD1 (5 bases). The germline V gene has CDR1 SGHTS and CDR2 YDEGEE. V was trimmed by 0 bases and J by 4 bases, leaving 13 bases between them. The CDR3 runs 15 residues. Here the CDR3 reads CASSLAGGFVTEAFF. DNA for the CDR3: TGTGCCAGCAGCTTGGCCGGGGGTTTCGTCACTGAAGCTTTCTTT.

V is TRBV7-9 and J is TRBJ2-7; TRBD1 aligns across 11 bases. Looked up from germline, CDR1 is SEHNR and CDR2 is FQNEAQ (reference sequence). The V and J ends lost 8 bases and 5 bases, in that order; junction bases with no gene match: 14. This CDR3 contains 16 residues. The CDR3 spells CASSRRTWDRGNEQYF. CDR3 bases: TGTGCCAGCTCCCGGCGTACCTGGGACAGGGGGAACGAGCAGTACTTC. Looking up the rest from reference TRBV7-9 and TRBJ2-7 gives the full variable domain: DTGVSQNPRHKITKRGQNVTFRCDPISEHNRLYWYRQTLGQGPEFLTYFQNEAQLEKSRLLSDRFSAERPKGSFSTLEIQRTEQGDSAMYLCASSRRTWDRGNEQYFGPGTRLTVT.

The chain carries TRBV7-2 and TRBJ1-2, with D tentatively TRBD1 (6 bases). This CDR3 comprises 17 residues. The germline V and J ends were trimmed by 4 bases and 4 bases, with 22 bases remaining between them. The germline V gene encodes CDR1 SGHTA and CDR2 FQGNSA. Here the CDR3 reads CASSSSGTPYAFYGYTF. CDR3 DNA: TGTGCCAGCAGCTCCTCCGGGACACCATATGCGTTCTATGGCTACACCTTC.

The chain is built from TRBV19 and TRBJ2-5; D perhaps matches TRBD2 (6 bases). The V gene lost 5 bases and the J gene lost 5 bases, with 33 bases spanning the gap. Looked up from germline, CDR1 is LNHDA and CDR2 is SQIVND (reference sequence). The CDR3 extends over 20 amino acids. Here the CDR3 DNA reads TGTGCCAGTAGTGCGGGAACTGGTATCGGAGGCAGACCCGCAAGCGAGACCCAGTACTTC. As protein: CASSAGTGIGGRPASETQYF.

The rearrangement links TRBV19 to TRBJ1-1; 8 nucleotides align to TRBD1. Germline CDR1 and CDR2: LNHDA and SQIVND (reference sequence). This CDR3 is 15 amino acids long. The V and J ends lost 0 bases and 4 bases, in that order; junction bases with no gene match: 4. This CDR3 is CASSIDSTGGTEAFF. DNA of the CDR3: TGTGCCAGTAGTATAGATAGTACAGGGGGCACTGAAGCTTTCTTT. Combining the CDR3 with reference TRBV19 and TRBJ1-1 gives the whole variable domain DGGITQSPKYLFRKEGQNVTLSCEQNLNHDAMYWYRQDPGQGLRLIYYSQIVNDFQKGDIAEGYSVSREKKESFPLTVTSAQKNPTAFYLCASSIDSTGGTEAFFGQGTRLTVV.

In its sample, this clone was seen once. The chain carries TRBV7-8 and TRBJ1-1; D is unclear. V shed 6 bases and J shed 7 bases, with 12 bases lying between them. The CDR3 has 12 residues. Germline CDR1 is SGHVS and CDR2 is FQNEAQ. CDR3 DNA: TGTGCCAGCAGTCCTCCGACTTTTGAAGCTTTCTTT. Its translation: CASSPPTFEAFF.

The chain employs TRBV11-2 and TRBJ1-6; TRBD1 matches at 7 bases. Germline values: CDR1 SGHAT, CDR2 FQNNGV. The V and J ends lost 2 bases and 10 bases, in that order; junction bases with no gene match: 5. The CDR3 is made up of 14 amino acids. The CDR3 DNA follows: TGTGCCAGCAGCTTAACCAGGGGGAGGTCACCCCTCCACTTT. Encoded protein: CASSLTRGRSPLHF.

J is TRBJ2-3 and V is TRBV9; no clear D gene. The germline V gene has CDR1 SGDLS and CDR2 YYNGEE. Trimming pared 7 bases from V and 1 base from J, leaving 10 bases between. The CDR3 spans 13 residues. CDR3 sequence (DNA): TGTGCCAGCTCTTTCTACCGCACAGATACGCAGTATTTT. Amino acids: CASSFYRTDTQYF.

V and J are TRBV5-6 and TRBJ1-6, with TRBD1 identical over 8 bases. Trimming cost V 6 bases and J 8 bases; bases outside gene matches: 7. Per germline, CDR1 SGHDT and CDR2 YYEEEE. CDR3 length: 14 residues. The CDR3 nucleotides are TGTGCCAGCACCCCGGACAGGGACGATTCACCCCTCCACTTT. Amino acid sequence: CASTPDRDDSPLHF.

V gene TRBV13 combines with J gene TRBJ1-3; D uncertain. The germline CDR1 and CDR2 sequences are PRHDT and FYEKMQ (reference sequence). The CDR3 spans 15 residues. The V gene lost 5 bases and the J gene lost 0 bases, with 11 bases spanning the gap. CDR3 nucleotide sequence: TGTGCCAGCAGCCCGGGTCGAGGCTCTGGAAACACCATATATTTT. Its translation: CASSPGRGSGNTIYF.

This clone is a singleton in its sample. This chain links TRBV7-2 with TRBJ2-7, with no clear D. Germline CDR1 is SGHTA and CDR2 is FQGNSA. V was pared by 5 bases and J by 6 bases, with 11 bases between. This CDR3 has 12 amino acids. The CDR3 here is CASSIEDSEQYF. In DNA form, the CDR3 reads TGTGCCAGCAGCATAGAAGATAGCGAGCAGTACTTC.

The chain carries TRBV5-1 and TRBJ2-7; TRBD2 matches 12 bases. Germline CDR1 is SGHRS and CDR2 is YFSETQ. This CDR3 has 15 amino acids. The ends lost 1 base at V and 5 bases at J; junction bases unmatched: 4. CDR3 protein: CASSLRTSGAHEQYF. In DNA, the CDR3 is TGCGCCAGCAGCTTGAGGACTAGCGGGGCCCACGAGCAGTACTTC. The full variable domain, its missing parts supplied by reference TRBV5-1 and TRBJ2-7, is KAGVTQTPRYLIKTRGQQVTLSCSPISGHRSVSWYQQTPGQGLQFLFEYFSETQRNKGNFPGRFSGRQFSNSRSEMNVSTLELGDSALYLCASSLRTSGAHEQYFGPGTRLTVT.

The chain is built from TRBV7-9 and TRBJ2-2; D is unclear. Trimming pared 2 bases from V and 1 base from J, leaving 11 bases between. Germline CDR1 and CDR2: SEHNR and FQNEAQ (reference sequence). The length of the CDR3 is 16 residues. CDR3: CASSLIVALNTGELFF. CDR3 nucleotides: TGTGCCAGCAGCTTAATCGTAGCCCTGAACACCGGGGAGCTGTTTTTT.